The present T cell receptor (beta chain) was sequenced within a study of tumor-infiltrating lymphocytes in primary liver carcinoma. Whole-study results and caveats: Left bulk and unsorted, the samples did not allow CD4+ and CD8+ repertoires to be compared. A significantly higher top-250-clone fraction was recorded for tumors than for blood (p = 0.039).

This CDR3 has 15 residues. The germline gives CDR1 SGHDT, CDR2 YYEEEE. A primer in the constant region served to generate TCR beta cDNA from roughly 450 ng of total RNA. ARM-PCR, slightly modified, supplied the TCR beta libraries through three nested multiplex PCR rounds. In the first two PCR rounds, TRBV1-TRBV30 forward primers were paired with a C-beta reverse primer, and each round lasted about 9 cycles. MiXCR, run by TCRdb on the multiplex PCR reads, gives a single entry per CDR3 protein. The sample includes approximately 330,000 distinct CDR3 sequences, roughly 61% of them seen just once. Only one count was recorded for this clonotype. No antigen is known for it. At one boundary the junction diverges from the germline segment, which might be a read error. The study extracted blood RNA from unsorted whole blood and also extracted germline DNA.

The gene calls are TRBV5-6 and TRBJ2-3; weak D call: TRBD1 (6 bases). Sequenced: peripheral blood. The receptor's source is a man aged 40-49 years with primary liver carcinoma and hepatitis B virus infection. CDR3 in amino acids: CASSFRGPGVDRQYF. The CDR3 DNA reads TGTGCCAGCAGCTTTCGAGGGCCAGGGGTCGATAGGCAGTATTTT. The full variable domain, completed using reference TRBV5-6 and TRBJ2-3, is DAGVTQSPTHLIKTRGQQVTLRCSPKSGHDTVSWYQQALGQGPQFIFQYYEEEERQRGNFPDRFSGHQFPNYSSELNVNALLLGDSALYLCASSFRGPGVDRQYFGPGTRLTVL.